A selection of T cell receptor beta chains follows, all from one sample in a study of control samples from healthy donors and cancer patients. The data were produced by immunoSEQ multiplex PCR, yet TCRdb's version contains in-frame clones alone and is incomplete. The sample carries 70,000 or so clones, 85% to 90% recorded once. The material sequenced was PBMCs. The receptors shown here come from a man aged 55 to 70 with lung cancer. The CDR3 runs from the conserved cysteine through the conserved F or W. Fields, in order: J gene, V gene, clone size, CDR3 length, CDR3 protein. The listing skips clone size in some rows; elsewhere it reads once, few, many or a size class.

J: TRBJ1-2; V: TRBV6-6; size: .; length: 11; CDR3: CASNHRDRATF
J: TRBJ1-1; V: TRBV10-3; size: .; length: 14; CDR3: CAISGDRVGTEAFF
J: TRBJ1-2; V: TRBV6-5; size: once; length: 13; CDR3: CASRLDRAYGYTF
J: TRBJ2-1; V: TRBV6-4; size: few; length: 16; CDR3: CASSDSSRSDYNEQFF
J: TRBJ1-6; V: TRBV9; size: .; length: 15; CDR3: CASSAGQGPASPLHF
J: TRBJ1-1; V: TRBV6-5; size: .; length: 11; CDR3: CASRGRGEAFF
J: TRBJ2-5; V: TRBV5-5; size: once; length: 16; CDR3: CASFKSPRPVEETQYF
J: TRBJ2-1; V: TRBV20-1; size: .; length: 16; CDR3: CSASNPDRTTYNEQFF
J: TRBJ1-5; V: TRBV6-5; size: .; length: 16; CDR3: CASSYPQGAINQPQHF
J: TRBJ2-5; V: TRBV5-1; size: .; length: 16; CDR3: CASSPVAGQGGETQYF
J: TRBJ2-5; V: TRBV24-1; size: .; length: 15; CDR3: CATSDRRDSWETQYF
J: TRBJ2-3; V: TRBV5-8; size: .; length: 17; CDR3: CASSLAVSGGQADTQYF
J: TRBJ2-7; V: TRBV5-1; size: .; length: 15; CDR3: CASSLGTGQIYEQYF
J: TRBJ1-1; V: TRBV5-1; size: .; length: 15; CDR3: CASSLDSISATEAFF
J: TRBJ2-2; V: TRBV7-3; size: .; length: 16; CDR3: CASSGTGTGGTGELFF
J: TRBJ1-6; V: TRBV7-9; size: .; length: 15; CDR3: CASSLGSGGDSPLHF
J: TRBJ1-3; V: TRBV19; size: .; length: 16; CDR3: CASSATGGLTGNTIYF
J: TRBJ2-7; V: TRBV5-1; size: .; length: 14; CDR3: CASSLPGTAHEQYF
J: TRBJ2-2; V: TRBV4-1; size: .; length: 14; CDR3: CASSSGKDTGELFF
J: TRBJ2-2; V: TRBV7-9; size: .; length: 15; CDR3: CASSSPTVGTGELFF
J: TRBJ1-1; V: TRBV2; size: .; length: 15; CDR3: CASRTEGAPNTEAFF
J: TRBJ1-2; V: TRBV27; size: .; length: 15; CDR3: CASSYRTGGSYGYTF
J: TRBJ2-2; V: TRBV7-9; size: .; length: 16; CDR3: CASSLTRAANTGELFF
J: TRBJ2-3; V: TRBV6-1; size: .; length: 15; CDR3: CASSETWGGPDTQYF
J: TRBJ1-5; V: TRBV2; size: .; length: 12; CDR3: CASSEEFQPQHF
J: TRBJ2-1; V: TRBV2; size: once; length: 16; CDR3: CASSDRGPGTANEQFF
J: TRBJ1-2; V: TRBV27; size: .; length: 14; CDR3: CASSFRDRDYGYTF
J: TRBJ1-6; V: TRBV18; size: few; length: 13; CDR3: CASSPSDRSPLHF
J: TRBJ1-5; V: TRBV11-2; size: .; length: 18; CDR3: CASSLDPGRGYSNQPQHF
J: TRBJ1-1; V: TRBV7-9; size: .; length: 12; CDR3: CASSLLQQQAFF
J: TRBJ1-2; V: TRBV6-1; size: few; length: 15; CDR3: CASSEFFWVNYGYTF
J: TRBJ1-6; V: TRBV5-5; size: once; length: 14; CDR3: CASSPRQGNSPLHF
J: TRBJ2-3; V: TRBV24-1; size: once; length: 14; CDR3: CATSDPGTTDTQYF
J: TRBJ1-1; V: TRBV9; size: .; length: 15; CDR3: CASSPRTGMNTEAFF
J: TRBJ2-2; V: TRBV7-3; size: .; length: 18; CDR3: CASSPRGDRISNTGELFF
J: TRBJ1-1; V: TRBV11-2; size: .; length: 12; CDR3: CASSLGESEAFF
J: TRBJ1-6; V: TRBV18; size: .; length: 15; CDR3: CASSPGSSYNSPLHF
J: TRBJ1-1; V: TRBV5-8; size: once; length: 14; CDR3: CASSLTGTGTRAFF
J: TRBJ1-1; V: TRBV6-6; size: .; length: 16; CDR3: CASSYGNRGQSTEAFF
J: TRBJ1-1; V: TRBV9; size: .; length: 15; CDR3: CASSYGPRGDTEAFF
J: TRBJ2-3; V: TRBV6-5; size: .; length: 15; CDR3: CASSPMHQPGGTQYF
J: TRBJ2-7; V: TRBV5-4; size: .; length: 15; CDR3: CASSSVGTGLYEQYF